This T cell receptor beta chain was identified during a study of blood T cells in healthy people across ages. No fewer than 6 micrograms of total RNA were isolated from every sample. Comments on this clonotype: Its target is unknown.

Regarding the study as a whole: In older individuals, TCR beta diversity per million T cells was lower, falling roughly linearly with age. Bulk PBMC profiling left naive and antigen-experienced comparisons inconclusive. Naive T cell percentage and TCR beta diversity correlated strongly.

Alongside a J-beta primer mix, a sample-barcoded 5' primer served in a second PCR lasting roughly 6 to 12 cycles. TCRdb reprocessed the 5' RACE reads with MiXCR, giving one entry per CDR3 protein. The repertoire holds roughly 700,000 distinct CDR3 sequences, with around 45% as singletons. The source material was blood. The TCR originated in a woman in her sixties or seventies in good health.

The CDR3 sequence is CSARDRASTDTQYF. The CDR3 region has the DNA TGCAGTGCTAGAGATCGGGCTTCCACAGATACGCAGTATTTT. The chain uses TRBV20-1 and TRBJ2-3; D is unclear. Germline V gene sequence: CDR1 DFQATT, CDR2 SNEGSKA (reference sequence). This CDR3 is built from 14 residues. The V gene lost 0 bases and the J gene lost 2 bases, with 9 bases spanning the gap.